This TCR beta chain was captured by sequencing in a study of blood T cell repertoires in COVID-19. In the study overall: COVID-19 samples from acute and convalescent phases originated in the United States, Italy and Spain. PBMCs, B-cell-depleted T cells, or T cells were the source of the cDNA or gDNA that made up the material.

Original data processing: Quantification of nucleated cells was approximated via reference gene primer amplification. The table came from immunoSEQ multiplex PCR; TCRdb's copy has only in-frame clones and leaves some out. From that table come the V and J calls and clone size; the DNA was used to work out D and trimming. The sample carries about 180,000 clones, about 85% recorded once. Germline V gene lookup returns CDR1 LNHDA and CDR2 SQIVND (reference sequence). CDR3 length: 15 amino acids. V dropped 5 bases and J dropped 2; count of bases not matched to a gene: 0. This receptor was taken from a woman of 80 years or more with acute or convalescent COVID-19. The J gene is TRBJ2-1, the V gene TRBV19; 13 bases fit TRBD2. Sequencing was done on a sample of peripheral blood. The CDR3, as DNA: TGTGCCAGTAGTGGACTAGCGGGGGCCTACAATGAGCAGTTCTTC. This encodes CASSGLAGAYNEQFF.